A selection of T cell receptor beta chains follows, all from one sample in a study of blood T cell repertoires in COVID-19. Some clones are missing from TCRdb's copy, which holds only in-frame ones; the method was immunoSEQ multiplex PCR. This sample has 200,000 to 300,000 clones; 75% to 95% occur once, and the top ten carry around 2.6%. Sequencing used peripheral blood. Receptors originate from a person aged 18-30 years with COVID-19, enrolled during active disease. Each CDR3 is given with its conserved first and last residue. Part of the rows lack a size; the others show once, few, many or a class for expanded clones.

J,size,V,CDR3
TRBJ2-7,NA,TRBV6-1,CASSEFLSGGFYEQYF
TRBJ2-4,NA,TRBV5-6,CASSLARLAGVSKNIQYF
TRBJ2-3,once,TRBV24-1,CATSERGTSGGRQYF
TRBJ1-6,NA,TRBV5-8,CASIPRTGGKGSPLHF
TRBJ2-7,NA,TRBV2,CASSDPRYRDSYEQYF
TRBJ2-1,NA,TRBV7-3,CASRGGGSSYNEQFF
TRBJ2-1,NA,TRBV14,CASSQGGLGQFF
TRBJ1-6,NA,TRBV9,CASSTEPGQTNSPLHF
TRBJ2-7,NA,TRBV28,CASRTSGTAYEQYF
TRBJ2-3,NA,TRBV9,CASSRGLAATDTQYF
TRBJ2-7,NA,TRBV6-2/TRBV6-3,CASSYGNLGLAGDEQYF
TRBJ2-5,many,TRBV5-6,CASSSIDRAKEETQYF
TRBJ1-2,NA,TRBV5-4,CASSLDVANYGYTF
TRBJ2-1,NA,TRBV7-7,CASSLGTGWIDEQFF
TRBJ2-3,NA,TRBV9,CASSPQPTSGIPDTQYF
TRBJ2-1,NA,TRBV3-1/TRBV3-2,CASSHRGDRGTLNNEQFF
TRBJ2-7,NA,TRBV7-8,CASSLAYRRNEQYF
TRBJ2-1,NA,TRBV5-1,CASSLSGSSYNEQFF
TRBJ2-7,NA,TRBV7-2,CASSLRREDHEQYF
TRBJ1-4,NA,TRBV5-4,CASSHGGGTGGEKLFF
TRBJ2-1,NA,TRBV2,CASSESGGHEQFF
TRBJ1-6,few,TRBV19,CASSRGITSSYNSPLHF
TRBJ1-1,NA,TRBV11-2,CASSLATGYPMNTEAFF
TRBJ2-1,NA,TRBV4-1,CASSLLGLAAYNEQFF
TRBJ2-7,NA,TRBV27,CASSARGGSYEQYF
TRBJ2-1,NA,TRBV15,CATSREGGRGNNEQFF
TRBJ1-1,NA,TRBV18,CASSSDSYTEAFF
TRBJ2-1,once,TRBV29-1,CSVAFGTGAGEQFF
TRBJ1-1,NA,TRBV3-1/TRBV3-2,CASRPLWQGTEAFF
TRBJ2-1,once,TRBV6-1,CASSGPGTGVYNEQFF
TRBJ1-2,NA,TRBV7-8,CASSSRPGGGMDGYTF
TRBJ1-2,NA,TRBV27,CASTAQGGASGYTF
TRBJ2-7,NA,TRBV9,CASSEGLAASYEQYF
TRBJ1-1,NA,TRBV28,CAGRDTENTEAFF
TRBJ1-2,once,TRBV5-1,CASSLSDGDYGYTF
TRBJ1-1,NA,TRBV5-1,CASSLRTGWNTEAFF
TRBJ2-6,NA,TRBV6-5,CASNLDRSGANVLTF
TRBJ2-1,NA,TRBV5-4,CASSTLRGQAYNEQFF
TRBJ1-6,NA,TRBV2,CASRLQVPGSPLHF
TRBJ2-2,once,TRBV24-1,CATSDLGRGNTGELFF
TRBJ1-2,NA,TRBV9,CASSARGLYTF
TRBJ2-7,NA,TRBV18,CASSEGQGGQYF
TRBJ2-1,NA,TRBV27,CASSLIQGDEQFF
TRBJ2-1,NA,TRBV27,CASSFLHDPIRGYNEQFF
TRBJ1-1,few,TRBV5-5,CASSPIGGRSTEAFF
TRBJ2-1,NA,TRBV29-1,CSVVAGGLMEQFF
TRBJ1-1,NA,TRBV28,CASSSPGLGRDTEAFF
TRBJ1-2,once,TRBV7-2,CASSLGTGGVYGYTF
TRBJ2-6,NA,TRBV5-1,CASSLLTGGPGANVLTF
TRBJ2-7,NA,TRBV5-1,CASRTGTGGYEQYF
TRBJ2-2,NA,TRBV9,CASSVRGRVETGELFF
TRBJ2-3,NA,TRBV5-4,CASRAKTGGRADTQYF
TRBJ2-2,NA,TRBV7-2,CASQPLSGLAGAGELFF
TRBJ2-7,NA,TRBV10-3,CAARSRDSYEQYF
TRBJ2-5,NA,TRBV5-1,CASSGRDRGRETQYF
TRBJ2-5,NA,TRBV28,CASSTNKVETQYF
TRBJ2-6,NA,TRBV5-6,CASSLGRGISGANVLTF
TRBJ2-5,once,TRBV5-8,CASSAGLIGETQYF